This T cell receptor beta chain was sequenced during a study of T cell responses to AZD1222 COVID-19 vaccine. Study-wide results and caveats: Most donors were white British and more were female, and clonal diversity was possibly underestimated. Reportedly, nearly half the spike-specific TCRs target unmutated variant regions.

Only in-frame clones appear in the TCRdb table, and some are missing; sequencing was by immunoSEQ multiplex PCR. The sample carries 80,000 to 100,000 clones, 75% to 90% recorded once. Remarks on this clone: The antigen is undetermined.

The CDR3 totals 16 residues. The V gene lost 0 bases and the J gene lost 2 bases, with 11 bases spanning the gap. Germline V gives CDR1 MNHEY, CDR2 SVGAGI. V is TRBV6-5 and J is TRBJ1-3, with D maybe TRBD1 (5 bases). The clonotype was recovered from an adult who received the AZD1222 COVID-19 vaccine. Sequenced material: peripheral blood, taken 28 days after the second AZD1222 dose. For the CDR3, the DNA is TGTGCCAGCAGTTACTCGGGGCTTGGCACTGGAAACACCATATATTTT. Its protein is CASSYSGLGTGNTIYF.